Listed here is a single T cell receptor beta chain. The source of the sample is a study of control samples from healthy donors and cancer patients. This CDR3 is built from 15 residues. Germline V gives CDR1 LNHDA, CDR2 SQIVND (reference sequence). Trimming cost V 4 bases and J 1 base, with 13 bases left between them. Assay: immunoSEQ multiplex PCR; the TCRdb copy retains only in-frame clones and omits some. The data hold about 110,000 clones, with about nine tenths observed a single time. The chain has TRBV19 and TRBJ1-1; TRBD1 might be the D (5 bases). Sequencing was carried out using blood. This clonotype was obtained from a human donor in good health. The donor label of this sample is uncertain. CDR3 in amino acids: CASSSAGRRNTEAFF. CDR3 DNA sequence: TGTGCCAGTAGTAGCGCGGGACGAAGGAACACTGAAGCTTTCTTT.